Presented here are 3 T cell receptor beta chains from one specimen sequenced in a study of T cell repertoires in cytomegalovirus infection. Via MiXCR, TCRdb re-called the reads, giving one row per CDR3 protein. The sample lists some 440,000 distinct CDR3 sequences; under 40% were seen once. Sequenced sample: PBMCs. The source of these receptors is a human donor in good health (CMV status not recorded). Some clones in this sample may be carry-over from other donors' samples.

Regarding this clonotype: It is likely a read error, because the conserved phenylalanine at the end of the CDR3 is missing. The chain uses TRBV2 and TRBJ2-3; the D gene is possibly TRBD2 (5 bases). V was clipped by 5 bases and J by 2 bases, with 11 bases between them. Per germline, CDR1 SNHLY and CDR2 FYNNEI. The CDR3 spans 14 residues. DNA for the CDR3: TGTGCCAGCAGTCAAGGACTTAACACAGATACGCAGTATTTG. This sequence encodes CASSQGLNTDTQYL.

The chain has TRBV15 and TRBJ1-5; D is unresolved. The CDR3 spans 16 residues. Trimming removed 2 bases from V and 3 bases from J, with 14 bases in between. Per germline, CDR1 LNHNV and CDR2 YYDKDF (reference sequence). DNA for the CDR3: TGTGCCACCAGCAGATCTGACATTAGTAACAATCAGCCCCAGCATTTT. It translates to CATSRSDISNNQPQHF.

The V call is TRBV27, the J call TRBJ1-5; D unresolved. The CDR3 has 16 residues. Trimming shortened V by 5 bases and J by 5 bases, and 19 bases separated the two germline ends. Germline CDR1 is MNHEY and CDR2 is SMNVEV (reference sequence). DNA of the CDR3: TGTGCCAGCAGTCCCCTAGGAGTTAGACCCGATCAGCCCCAGCATTTT. This codes for CASSPLGVRPDQPQHF.